The next 22 T cell receptor beta chains were all read from a single sample in a study of technical replicates of blood from a few donors. Sequenced by immunoSEQ multiplex PCR; TCRdb stores in-frame clones only, minus some. Found here are about 83,000 clones, 92% of them singletons; the top ten hold around 0.3%. The sequenced sample was T cells isolated from PBMCs. The receptors were gathered from a human donor in good health.

This clone is a singleton in its sample. CDR3 region: CASSPQDQETQYF. The DNA of the CDR3 is TGCGCCAGCAGCCCGCAGGACCAAGAGACCCAGTACTTC. This chain uses TRBV5-1 with TRBJ2-5; the D is unclear. The V end lost 4 bases, the J end lost 0 bases, and 7 bases lay between the germline ends. The V gene's germline CDR1 is SGHRS and CDR2 YFSETQ. The CDR3 covers 13 residues.

The chain links TRBV21-1 to TRBJ2-7; TRBD1 was called by the table and not checked on the DNA. TRBV21-1 is termed a pseudogene. The CDR3 runs 13 residues. CDR3 DNA sequence: TGTGCCAGCAGCAAAAACAGCAGATACGAGCAGTACTTC. Protein product: CASSKNSRYEQYF.

The rearrangement links TRBV6-5 to TRBJ1-1; no clear D. CDR1 is MNHEY, CDR2 SVGAGI, per germline. V was trimmed by 10 bases and J by 0 bases, leaving 6 bases between them. This CDR3 has 11 amino acids. This chain's CDR3 is CATTMNTEAFF. Here the CDR3 DNA reads TGTGCCACGACTATGAACACTGAAGCTTTCTTT.

The chain links TRBV2 to TRBJ1-1; no clear D. The length of the CDR3 is 12 residues. Germline loops: CDR1 SNHLY, CDR2 FYNNEI. V lost 3 bases, J lost 5 bases, and 7 bases lay in between. CDR3 DNA: TGTGCCAGCAGTGAGCGCGGAACTGAAGCTTTCTTT. Translation gives CASSERGTEAFF.

The genes are TRBV11-3 and TRBJ1-1, with 7 bases aligning to TRBD1. V shed 3 bases, J shed 5 bases, and the junction held 9 bases outside the gene matches. This CDR3 is built from 15 residues. CDR1 and CDR2 from the germline V gene are SGHNT and YENEEA. CDR3 sequence (DNA): TGTGCCAGCAGCTTCCCCTTACAGGGGTCGACTGAAGCTTTCTTT. Protein sequence: CASSFPLQGSTEAFF.

The CDR3 DNA reads TGTGCCAGCAGCTATAGCGGGAGCAATGAGCAGTTCTTC. It specifies CASSYSGSNEQFF. This chain joins TRBV9 and TRBJ2-1, with 9 bases matching TRBD2. Germline CDR1 reads SGDLS; CDR2 reads YYNGEE. This CDR3 comprises 13 residues. V shed 4 bases, J shed 6 bases, and the junction held 2 bases outside the gene matches.

This chain connects TRBV25-1 to TRBJ1-2; D possibly corresponds to TRBD1 (5 bases). CDR1 and CDR2 (germline): MGHDK, SYGVNS. Trimming cost V 0 bases and J 2 bases, with 16 bases left between them. The CDR3 has 17 residues. This CDR3 is CASSEYFLTEQNYGYTF. CDR3 nucleotide sequence: TGTGCCAGCAGTGAATATTTCTTGACAGAACAGAACTATGGCTACACCTTC.

This chain uses TRBV29-1 with TRBJ2-1, with D tentatively TRBD2 (5 bases). The length of the CDR3 is 10 residues. Deletions cut 6 bases from V and 11 bases from J, with 11 bases between. Germline values: CDR1 SQVTM, CDR2 ANQGSEA. The CDR3, as DNA: TGCAGCGTATATAGCGTGAAGCAGTTCTTC. Encoded protein: CSVYSVKQFF.

The CDR3 region is CASSQLSGSGGEQYF. In nucleotides, the CDR3 is TGTGCCAGCAGCCAACTTAGCGGGAGTGGGGGCGAGCAGTACTTC. The rearrangement uses TRBV11-1 and TRBJ2-7; 9 bases align to TRBD2. The V segment lost 5 bases and the J segment 6 bases; nucleotides outside the gene matches: 11. The CDR3 length is 15 residues. Germline CDR1 reads SGHAT; CDR2 reads FQDESV (reference sequence).

This clone showed up just a few times. The V and J genes are TRBV7-3 and TRBJ1-1; D is possibly TRBD1 (6 bases). The germline V and J ends were trimmed by 4 bases and 5 bases, with 11 bases remaining between them. CDR3 size: 13 residues. The germline CDR1 and CDR2 sequences are SGHTA and FQGTGA. This chain's CDR3 is CASSSTGSTEAFF. CDR3 sequence (DNA): TGTGCCAGCAGCTCGACAGGCTCTACTGAAGCTTTCTTT.

The rearrangement uses TRBV7-9 and TRBJ2-7; D may be TRBD2 (6 bases). The CDR3 is made up of 17 amino acids. Trimming shortened V by 5 bases and J by 2 bases, and 22 bases separated the two germline ends. Per the germline V gene, CDR1 is SEHNR and CDR2 is FQNEAQ (reference sequence). DNA for the CDR3: TGTGCCAGCAGCCCCCGCGGCCGGGGGTCGGGGCCCTACGAGCAGTACTTC. Its translation: CASSPRGRGSGPYEQYF.

The rearrangement links TRBV10-1 to TRBJ2-7, with 8 bases aligning to TRBD2. CDR3 length: 16 residues. V gave up 0 bases and J gave up 2 bases; unmatched junction bases: 6. The V gene's germline CDR1 is WNHNN and CDR2 SYGVQD (reference sequence). The CDR3 spells CASSESSGTRAYEQYF. The CDR3 nucleotides are TGCGCCAGCAGTGAGTCTTCCGGGACTAGGGCCTACGAGCAGTACTTC.

The J gene is TRBJ2-6, the V gene TRBV5-6, with D maybe TRBD1 (5 bases). This CDR3 has 14 amino acids. V dropped 4 bases and J dropped 2 bases, with 7 bases sitting between them. Germline V gene sequence: CDR1 SGHDT, CDR2 YYEEEE. For the CDR3, the DNA is TGTGCCAGCAGCCCAGGGCCTGGGGCCAACGTCCTGACTTTC. This sequence encodes CASSPGPGANVLTF.

The rearrangement uses TRBV7-6 and TRBJ2-7, with TRBD1 matching over 8 bases. The V gene's germline CDR1 is SGHVS and CDR2 FNYEAQ. Unmatched junction bases numbered 5, after V lost 2 bases and J lost 5 bases. The CDR3 extends over 14 amino acids. This chain's CDR3 is CASSLFADRDEQYF. DNA for the CDR3: TGTGCCAGCAGCTTATTCGCGGACAGGGACGAGCAGTACTTC. The full variable domain, its missing parts supplied by reference TRBV7-6 and TRBJ2-7, is GAGVSQSPRYKVTKRGQDVALRCDPISGHVSLYWYRQALGQGPEFLTYFNYEAQQDKSGLPNDRFSAERPEGSISTLTIQRTEQRDSAMYRCASSLFADRDEQYFGPGTRLTVT.

V gene TRBV11-2 combines with J gene TRBJ1-1; D not resolved. The CDR3 loop spans 14 amino acids. V was cut by 2 bases and J by 5 bases, with 12 bases left in between. Germline-derived CDR1 and CDR2 are SGHAT and FQNNGV. DNA of the CDR3: TGTGCCAGCAGCTTAACCTCTCGAGGGACTGAAGCTTTCTTT. Its protein is CASSLTSRGTEAFF.

The chain links TRBV27 to TRBJ2-1, with 7 bases lining up with TRBD2. Trimming took 2 bases from V and 3 from J; bases not matched to a gene: 10. Germline CDR1 MNHEY, CDR2 SMNVEV (reference sequence). This CDR3 is built from 17 residues. DNA of the CDR3: TGTGCCAGCAGTTTAGTAGGCGGGAGAGGTTTCTACAATGAGCAGTTCTTC. Amino acids: CASSLVGGRGFYNEQFF.

V and J are TRBV6-1 and TRBJ2-6, with TRBD1 matching 8 bases. Per germline, CDR1 MNHNS and CDR2 SASEGT. Trimming took 0 bases from V and 4 from J; bases not matched to a gene: 5. The CDR3 has 17 residues. The CDR3 DNA sequence: TGTGCCAGCAGTGAAGCCACAGGGGGAGCCGGGGCCAACGTCCTGACTTTC. Protein product: CASSEATGGAGANVLTF.

J is TRBJ2-2 and V is TRBV5-1; maybe TRBD1 (5 bases). In germline, CDR1 is SGHRS, CDR2 YFSETQ. Trimming stripped 9 bases from V and 6 bases from J, with 12 bases between. CDR3 length: 12 amino acids. This CDR3 is CANPKGPGELFF. The CDR3 nucleotides read TGCGCCAACCCTAAGGGGCCCGGGGAGCTGTTTTTT.

The chain carries TRBV29-1 and TRBJ1-2, with a possible D match to TRBD1 (5 bases). The CDR3 is 13 residues long. Trimming pared 4 bases from V and 1 base from J, leaving 10 bases between. Looked up from germline, CDR1 is SQVTM and CDR2 is ANQGSEA. The CDR3 sequence: CSVAHRINYGYTF. CDR3 bases: TGCAGCGTTGCCCACAGGATTAACTATGGCTACACCTTC.

The chain is built from TRBV28 and TRBJ1-4; D gene ambiguous. CDR3 length: 18 residues. Trimming shortened V by 10 bases and J by 0 bases, and 24 bases separated the two germline ends. Germline V CDR1 and CDR2: MDHEN, SYDVKM. The CDR3 loop is CATLSLTVRLTTNEKLFF. CDR3 DNA sequence: TGTGCCACCTTATCCCTGACGGTCCGACTTACAACTAATGAAAAACTGTTTTTT.

V is TRBV30 and J is TRBJ1-3; TRBD1 matches at 8 bases. Germline V lookup: CDR1 GTSNPN, CDR2 SVGIG (reference sequence). The ends lost 1 base at V and 2 bases at J; junction bases unmatched: 28. The CDR3 is 23 amino acids. CDR3: CAWSDGITGGEMGALVAGNTIYF. The CDR3 nucleotides are TGTGCCTGGAGTGACGGAATAACAGGGGGTGAGATGGGGGCGCTAGTTGCTGGAAACACCATATATTTT. The full variable domain, in which reference TRBV30 and TRBJ1-3 provide the parts outside the CDR3, is SQTIHQWPATLVQPVGSPLSLECTVEGTSNPNLYWYRQAAGRGLQLLFYSVGIGQISSEVPQNLSASRPQDRQFILSSKKLLLSDSGFYLCAWSDGITGGEMGALVAGNTIYFGEGSWLTVV.

The genes are TRBV6-5 and TRBJ2-3; 11 bases agree with TRBD1. CDR1 is MNHEY and CDR2 is SVGAGI in the germline V gene. The CDR3 runs 15 residues. Germline trimming cut 6 bases from V and 4 bases from J; bases unmatched to any gene: 6. CDR3 DNA sequence: TGTGCCAGCAGCGATTCGGGACAGGGGGCAGATACGCAGTATTTT. Translation gives CASSDSGQGADTQYF.